Sequencing of this T cell receptor beta chain was carried out in a study of T cells in Graves' hyperthyroidism and ophthalmopathy. Study-wide findings and caveats: Through a model of 13 V-J features, ophthalmopathy was separated from stable hyperthyroidism.

This clonotype was detected many times. Its cognate antigen is unknown. TCR beta CDR3 sequences were amplified from RNA transcripts. HTBI primers drove first-round RT-PCR of the TCR CDR3. MiXCR, run by TCRdb on the multiplex PCR reads, gives a single entry per CDR3 protein. The table includes hundreds of thousands of distinct CDR3 sequences, around 19% detected once. Uncontrolled infection, other autoimmune disease, pregnancy or lactation disqualified patients from enrolment. The specimen sequenced was blood. The sequence derives from a man aged 35 to 55 with Graves' hyperthyroidism.

The CDR3 DNA follows: TGTGCCAGCAGCCAAAGATTAGGGACAAGGAGCACCGGGGAGCTGTTTTTT. Translating gives CASSQRLGTRSTGELFF. This chain connects TRBV3-1 to TRBJ2-2; weak D call: TRBD1 (6 bases). This CDR3 region has 17 residues. Trimming cost V 2 bases and J 4 bases, with 17 bases left between them. CDR1 and CDR2 (germline): LGHDT, YNNKEL (reference sequence).